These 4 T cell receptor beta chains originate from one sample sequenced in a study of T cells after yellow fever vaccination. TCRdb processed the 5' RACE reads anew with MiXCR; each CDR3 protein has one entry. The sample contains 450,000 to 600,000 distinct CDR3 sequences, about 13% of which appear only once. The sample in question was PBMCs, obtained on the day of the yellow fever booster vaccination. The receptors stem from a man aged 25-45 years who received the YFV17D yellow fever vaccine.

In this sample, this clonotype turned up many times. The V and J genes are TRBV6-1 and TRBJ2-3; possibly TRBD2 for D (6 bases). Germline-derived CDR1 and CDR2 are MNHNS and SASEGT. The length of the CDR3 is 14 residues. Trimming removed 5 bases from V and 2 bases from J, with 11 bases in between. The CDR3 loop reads CASSRDLPTDTQYF. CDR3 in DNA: TGTGCCAGCAGTCGGGACTTGCCCACAGATACGCAGTATTTT.

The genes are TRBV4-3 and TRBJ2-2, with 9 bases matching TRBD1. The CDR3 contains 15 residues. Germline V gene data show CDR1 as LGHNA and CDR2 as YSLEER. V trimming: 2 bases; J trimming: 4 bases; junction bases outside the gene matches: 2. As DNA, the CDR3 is TGCGCCAGCAGCCAATGGACAGGGGCCACCGGGGAGCTGTTTTTT. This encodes CASSQWTGATGELFF.

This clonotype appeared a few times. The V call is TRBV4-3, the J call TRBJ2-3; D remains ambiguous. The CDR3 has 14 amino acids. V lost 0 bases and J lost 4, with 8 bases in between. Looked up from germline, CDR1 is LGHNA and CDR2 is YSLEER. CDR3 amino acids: CASSQEWVSDTQYF. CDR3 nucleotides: TGCGCCAGCAGCCAAGAGTGGGTGTCAGATACGCAGTATTTT.

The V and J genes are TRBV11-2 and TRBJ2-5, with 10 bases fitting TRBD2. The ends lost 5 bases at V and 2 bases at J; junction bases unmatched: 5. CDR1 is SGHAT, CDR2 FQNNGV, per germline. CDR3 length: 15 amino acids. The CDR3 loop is CASSHLTSGQETQYF. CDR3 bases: TGTGCCAGCAGCCATCTGACTAGCGGGCAAGAGACCCAGTACTTC.